This TCR beta chain was recovered during a study of shared clonotypes between healthy human individuals. In regard to this clone: The antigen is not known.

Each sample came from a Caucasian adult donor living in Nashville, Tennessee. Study-level findings and limits: As a rule, naive subsets had a larger estimated richness than memory subsets.

Genomic DNA of every subset was divided equally among multiple immunoSEQ plates. Each sorted subset replicate got 200 ng genomic DNA, 25,000 to 35,000 genomes. Profiled with immunoSEQ multiplex PCR; TCRdb holds only in-frame clones, not every one. The sample shows around 1 million clones, about 80% of them seen only once. Germline V gives CDR1 MDHEN, CDR2 SYDVKM. Trimming shortened V by 5 bases and J by 0 bases, and 13 bases separated the two germline ends. The CDR3 runs to 15 residues. The chain links TRBV28 to TRBJ2-5, with D unclear. The source is a man between 18 and 29 years old in good health. The sequenced sample was memory CD4+ T cells sorted from blood. Described subset: CD45RA-negative fraction. The DNA of the CDR3 is TGTGCCAGCAGTCCGGTCCAAAAGTACCAAGAGACCCAGTACTTC. Its translation is CASSPVQKYQETQYF. Looking up the rest from reference TRBV28 and TRBJ2-5 gives the full variable domain: DVKVTQSSRYLVKRTGEKVFLECVQDMDHENMFWYRQDPGLGLRLIYFSYDVKMKEKGDIPEGYSVSREKKERFSLILESASTNQTSMYLCASSPVQKYQETQYFGPGTRLLVL.